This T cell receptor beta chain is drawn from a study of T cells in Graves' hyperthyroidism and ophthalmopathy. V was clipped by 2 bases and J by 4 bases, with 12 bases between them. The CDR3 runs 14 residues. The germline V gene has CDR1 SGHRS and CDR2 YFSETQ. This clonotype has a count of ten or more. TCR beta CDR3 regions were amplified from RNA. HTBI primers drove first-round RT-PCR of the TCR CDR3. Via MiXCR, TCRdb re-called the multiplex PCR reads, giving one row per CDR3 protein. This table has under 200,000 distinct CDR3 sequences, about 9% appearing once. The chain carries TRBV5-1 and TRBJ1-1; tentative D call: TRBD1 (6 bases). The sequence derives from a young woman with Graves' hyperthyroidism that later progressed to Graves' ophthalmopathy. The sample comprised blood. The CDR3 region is CASSFNRAGTEAFF. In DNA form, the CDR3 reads TGCGCCAGCAGCTTTAACAGGGCTGGCACTGAAGCTTTCTTT. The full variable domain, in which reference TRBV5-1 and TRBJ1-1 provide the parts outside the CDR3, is KAGVTQTPRYLIKTRGQQVTLSCSPISGHRSVSWYQQTPGQGLQFLFEYFSETQRNKGNFPGRFSGRQFSNSRSEMNVSTLELGDSALYLCASSFNRAGTEAFFGQGTRLTVV.